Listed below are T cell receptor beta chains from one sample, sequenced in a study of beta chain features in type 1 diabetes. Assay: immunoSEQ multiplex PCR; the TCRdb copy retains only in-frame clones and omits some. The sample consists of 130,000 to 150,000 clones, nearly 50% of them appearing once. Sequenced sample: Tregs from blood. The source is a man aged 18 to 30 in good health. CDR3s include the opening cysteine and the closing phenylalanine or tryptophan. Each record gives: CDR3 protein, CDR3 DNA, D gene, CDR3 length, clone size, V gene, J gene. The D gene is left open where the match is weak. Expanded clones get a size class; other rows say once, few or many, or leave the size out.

CDR3aa: CASSQDRGRTETQYF
CDR3nt: TGTGCCAGCAGCCAAGATCGCGGCAGAACGGAGACCCAGTACTTC
d_gene: -
len: 15
abundance: few
v_gene: TRBV4-2
j_gene: TRBJ2-5

CDR3aa: CASSQERGEQFF
CDR3nt: TGTGCCAGCAGCCAAGAGCGCGGGGAGCAGTTCTTC
d_gene: -
len: 12
abundance: few
v_gene: TRBV14
j_gene: TRBJ2-1

CDR3aa: CASSLIGGREEKLFF
CDR3nt: TGTGCCAGCAGCTTAATCGGAGGGAGGGAAGAAAAACTGTTTTTT
d_gene: -
len: 15
abundance: once
v_gene: TRBV7-2
j_gene: TRBJ1-4

CDR3aa: CSVDQGQGGIYEQYF
CDR3nt: TGCAGCGTTGATCAGGGACAGGGGGGCATCTACGAGCAGTACTTC
d_gene: TRBD1
len: 15
abundance: few
v_gene: TRBV29-1
j_gene: TRBJ2-7

CDR3aa: CASSQDPGGAYGYTF
CDR3nt: TGCGCCAGCAGCCAAGATCCAGGAGGGGCCTATGGCTACACCTTC
d_gene: -
len: 15
abundance: -
v_gene: TRBV4-1
j_gene: TRBJ1-2

CDR3aa: CASSYSGPAGSTEAFF
CDR3nt: TGTGCCAGCAGTTATAGTGGCCCGGCGGGGAGCACTGAAGCTTTCTTT
d_gene: -
len: 16
abundance: -
v_gene: TRBV6-5
j_gene: TRBJ1-1

CDR3aa: CSVEGRGLPQGYTF
CDR3nt: TGCAGCGTTGAAGGGAGGGGCCTCCCGCAGGGCTACACCTTC
d_gene: -
len: 14
abundance: few
v_gene: TRBV29-1
j_gene: TRBJ1-2

CDR3aa: CASSPDSVGNTIYF
CDR3nt: TGTGCCAGCAGTCCGGACAGTGTTGGAAACACCATATATTTT
d_gene: -
len: 14
abundance: -
v_gene: TRBV6-5
j_gene: TRBJ1-3

CDR3aa: CASSPPDLSGGDEQFF
CDR3nt: TGTGCCAGCTCACCACCGGATCTGAGCGGGGGCGATGAGCAGTTCTTC
d_gene: TRBD2
len: 16
abundance: -
v_gene: TRBV18
j_gene: TRBJ2-1

CDR3aa: CATGTGTYEQYF
CDR3nt: TGTGCCACGGGTACAGGGACCTACGAGCAGTACTTC
d_gene: -
len: 12
abundance: -
v_gene: TRBV10-3
j_gene: TRBJ2-7

CDR3aa: CASSPRVVPEETQYF
CDR3nt: TGCGCCAGCAGCCCGCGGGTAGTCCCGGAAGAGACCCAGTACTTC
d_gene: -
len: 15
abundance: once
v_gene: TRBV5-1
j_gene: TRBJ2-5

CDR3aa: CAWSEKAGRNNYGYTF
CDR3nt: TGTGCCTGGAGTGAAAAGGCAGGAAGGAATAACTATGGCTACACCTTC
d_gene: -
len: 16
abundance: few
v_gene: TRBV30
j_gene: TRBJ1-2

CDR3aa: CASSPDYWGEQFF
CDR3nt: TGTGCCAGCAGCCCGGACTACTGGGGCGAGCAGTTCTTC
d_gene: -
len: 13
abundance: few
v_gene: TRBV27
j_gene: TRBJ2-1

CDR3aa: CASSFGATNEKLFF
CDR3nt: TGTGCCAGCAGCTTTGGAGCAACTAATGAAAAACTGTTTTTT
d_gene: -
len: 14
abundance: -
v_gene: TRBV7-9
j_gene: TRBJ1-4

CDR3aa: CASRTIRQGKRGEQYF
CDR3nt: TGTGCCAGCAGGACGATCCGACAGGGGAAAAGGGGCGAGCAGTACTTC
d_gene: TRBD1
len: 16
abundance: -
v_gene: TRBV28
j_gene: TRBJ2-7

CDR3aa: CASSPDRGGLTGETQYF
CDR3nt: TGTGCCAGCAGCCCGGACAGGGGCGGCCTAACGGGGGAGACCCAGTACTTC
d_gene: TRBD1
len: 17
abundance: -
v_gene: TRBV7-9
j_gene: TRBJ2-5

CDR3aa: CASSLDLRGIGEAFF
CDR3nt: TGTGCCAGCAGCTTAGATTTAAGGGGAATCGGTGAAGCTTTCTTT
d_gene: -
len: 15
abundance: -
v_gene: TRBV7-2
j_gene: TRBJ1-1

CDR3aa: CASSREQGPNYEQYF
CDR3nt: TGTGCCAGCAGCCGAGAACAGGGGCCTAACTACGAGCAGTACTTC
d_gene: TRBD1
len: 15
abundance: -
v_gene: TRBV4-2
j_gene: TRBJ2-7

CDR3aa: CASIPRTGNTEAFF
CDR3nt: TGTGCCAGCATTCCGAGGACAGGAAACACTGAAGCTTTCTTT
d_gene: TRBD1
len: 14
abundance: -
v_gene: TRBV6-5
j_gene: TRBJ1-1

CDR3aa: CASSIGDNTQYF
CDR3nt: TGTGCCAGCAGCATCGGAGATAATACGCAGTATTTT
d_gene: -
len: 12
abundance: -
v_gene: TRBV5-6
j_gene: TRBJ2-3

CDR3aa: CASSPQSSGGTDTQYF
CDR3nt: TGTGCCAGCTCACCACAGTCGAGCGGGGGCACAGATACGCAGTATTTT
d_gene: TRBD2
len: 16
abundance: -
v_gene: TRBV18
j_gene: TRBJ2-3

CDR3aa: CASTLAGGPLYNEQFF
CDR3nt: TGTGCCAGCACTCTAGCGGGAGGGCCCCTCTACAATGAGCAGTTCTTC
d_gene: TRBD2
len: 16
abundance: -
v_gene: TRBV27
j_gene: TRBJ2-1

CDR3aa: CSAFGQGSYGYTF
CDR3nt: TGCAGCGCCTTCGGACAGGGTTCCTATGGCTACACCTTC
d_gene: TRBD1
len: 13
abundance: -
v_gene: TRBV29-1
j_gene: TRBJ1-2

CDR3aa: CASSFSPGIHEQYF
CDR3nt: TGTGCCAGCAGCTTTAGCCCAGGGATCCACGAGCAGTACTTC
d_gene: -
len: 14
abundance: few
v_gene: TRBV7-2
j_gene: TRBJ2-7

CDR3aa: CASSSTSGSYEQYF
CDR3nt: TGTGCCAGCAGCTCAACTAGCGGATCCTACGAGCAGTACTTC
d_gene: TRBD2
len: 14
abundance: once
v_gene: TRBV7-2
j_gene: TRBJ2-7

CDR3aa: CASSRDRGLYNEQFF
CDR3nt: TGTGCCAGCAGCCGGGACAGGGGGCTCTACAATGAGCAGTTCTTC
d_gene: TRBD1
len: 15
abundance: -
v_gene: TRBV5-6
j_gene: TRBJ2-1

CDR3aa: CASSVASSGRHEQYF
CDR3nt: TGTGCCAGCAGCGTAGCGAGCTCCGGTAGACACGAGCAGTATTTC
d_gene: -
len: 15
abundance: -
v_gene: TRBV9
j_gene: TRBJ2-7

CDR3aa: CASNRGAADTQYF
CDR3nt: TGTGCCAGCAACCGGGGGGCTGCAGATACGCAGTATTTT
d_gene: -
len: 13
abundance: few
v_gene: TRBV6-1
j_gene: TRBJ2-3

CDR3aa: CASSFKLNYGYTF
CDR3nt: TGTGCCAGCAGCTTTAAGCTAAACTATGGCTACACCTTC
d_gene: -
len: 13
abundance: few
v_gene: TRBV7-2
j_gene: TRBJ1-2

CDR3aa: CASGDTYTGELFF
CDR3nt: TGTGCCAGCGGGGACACCTACACCGGGGAGCTGTTTTTT
d_gene: -
len: 13
abundance: -
v_gene: TRBV4-2
j_gene: TRBJ2-2

CDR3aa: CASSEAGGDGYTF
CDR3nt: TGCGCCAGCAGTGAAGCTGGAGGTGATGGCTACACCTTC
d_gene: -
len: 13
abundance: once
v_gene: TRBV10-2
j_gene: TRBJ1-2

CDR3aa: CASSINREDSPLHF
CDR3nt: TGTGCCAGCAGCATAAACAGGGAAGATTCACCCCTCCACTTT
d_gene: -
len: 14
abundance: -
v_gene: TRBV4-2
j_gene: TRBJ1-6

CDR3aa: CARAVLINQPQHF
CDR3nt: TGTGCCAGGGCAGTCTTGATCAATCAGCCCCAGCATTTT
d_gene: -
len: 13
abundance: -
v_gene: TRBV19
j_gene: TRBJ1-5

CDR3aa: CASSPHGWRGGNTGELFF
CDR3nt: TGTGCCAGCAGCCCCCACGGATGGCGGGGGGGGAACACCGGGGAGCTGTTTTTT
d_gene: TRBD2
len: 18
abundance: -
v_gene: TRBV9
j_gene: TRBJ2-2

CDR3aa: CASSLAGAPLEQYF
CDR3nt: TGTGCCAGCAGTTTGGCGGGGGCCCCTTTGGAACAGTACTTC
d_gene: -
len: 14
abundance: -
v_gene: TRBV28
j_gene: TRBJ2-7

CDR3aa: CASSVEGFSYNEQFF
CDR3nt: TGTGCCAGCAGCGTTGAGGGTTTTTCCTACAATGAGCAGTTCTTC
d_gene: -
len: 15
abundance: few
v_gene: TRBV9
j_gene: TRBJ2-1

CDR3aa: CASSQWGRGGRGDYGYTF
CDR3nt: TGCGCCAGCAGTCAGTGGGGCCGCGGGGGGCGCGGGGACTATGGCTACACCTTC
d_gene: -
len: 18
abundance: few
v_gene: TRBV23-1
j_gene: TRBJ1-2

CDR3aa: CASSLDRGRIYGYTF
CDR3nt: TGTGCCAGCAGCTTAGACAGGGGTCGGATCTATGGCTACACCTTC
d_gene: TRBD1
len: 15
abundance: -
v_gene: TRBV6-5
j_gene: TRBJ1-2

CDR3aa: CASSWGSGPMNTEAFF
CDR3nt: TGTGCCAGCAGCTGGGGATCAGGGCCTATGAACACTGAAGCCTTCTTT
d_gene: -
len: 16
abundance: -
v_gene: TRBV7-2
j_gene: TRBJ1-1

CDR3aa: CASTSWRSNYGYTF
CDR3nt: TGTGCCAGCACGAGTTGGAGGTCTAACTATGGCTACACCTTC
d_gene: -
len: 14
abundance: -
v_gene: TRBV2
j_gene: TRBJ1-2

CDR3aa: CASRLAALETQYF
CDR3nt: TGTGCCAGCAGACTCGCCGCGTTGGAGACCCAGTACTTC
d_gene: -
len: 13
abundance: -
v_gene: TRBV2
j_gene: TRBJ2-5

CDR3aa: CASSRRDYYNEQFF
CDR3nt: TGCGCCAGCAGCCGCCGGGACTATTACAATGAGCAGTTCTTC
d_gene: TRBD2
len: 14
abundance: -
v_gene: TRBV4-1
j_gene: TRBJ2-1

CDR3aa: CAIRPQELNTEAFF
CDR3nt: TGTGCCATCAGGCCACAGGAATTGAACACTGAAGCTTTCTTT
d_gene: -
len: 14
abundance: few
v_gene: TRBV10-3
j_gene: TRBJ1-1

CDR3aa: CSVGSPAGVPEQFF
CDR3nt: TGCAGCGTTGGCAGTCCAGCGGGAGTGCCTGAGCAGTTCTTC
d_gene: TRBD2
len: 14
abundance: -
v_gene: TRBV29-1
j_gene: TRBJ2-1